The next 8 T cell receptor beta chains were all read from a single sample in a study of T cell clones after liver transplantation. Repertoires were generated with immunoSEQ multiplex PCR, while TCRdb's copy carries only in-frame clones and drops some. The data show roughly 18,000 clones, around 91% seen once. This specimen consisted of CD8+ T cells from blood, obtained about 46 months after liver transplant. The receptors derive from a human patient who received a liver transplant. A subset of T cells may come from the graft donor.

The genes are TRBV6-6 and TRBJ2-7; D unresolved. CDR1 is MNHNY, CDR2 SVGAGI, per germline (reference sequence). Trimming took off 6 bases at V and 3 bases at J, with 9 bases between the two ends. This CDR3 region has 12 residues. DNA for the CDR3: TGTGCCAGCAGCCCAGGTAACTACGAGCAGTACTTC. Translated, it gives CASSPGNYEQYF.

The V call is TRBV6-5, the J call TRBJ1-1; D call uncertain. Germline values: CDR1 MNHEY, CDR2 SVGAGI. The CDR3 spans 16 residues. Trimming left V 0 bases short and J 0 bases short, with 11 bases between. The CDR3 nucleotides are TGTGCCAGCAGTTACTCGAGCCCATACTTGAACACTGAAGCTTTCTTT. Its protein is CASSYSSPYLNTEAFF.

The V and J genes are TRBV27 and TRBJ2-1; TRBD2 matches 11 bases. Germline V gives CDR1 MNHEY, CDR2 SMNVEV (reference sequence). The CDR3 loop spans 14 amino acids. J gave up 7 bases and V 3 bases, and 2 bases lay outside the gene matches. In nucleotides, the CDR3 is TGTGCCAGCAGTTTCGGGACTAGCGGAAATGAGCAGTTCTTC. This codes for CASSFGTSGNEQFF.

The chain has TRBV6-1 and TRBJ1-5; a weak D match, TRBD1 (6 bases). The V gene's germline CDR1 is MNHNS and CDR2 SASEGT. The CDR3 sequence is 13 residues long. Trimming left V 6 bases short and J 8 bases short, with 14 bases between. The CDR3 reads CASRGAGEEPQHF. For the CDR3, the DNA is TGTGCCAGCAGAGGGGCAGGGGAAGAGCCCCAGCATTTT.

The chain employs TRBV11-1 and TRBJ2-3, with 10 bases aligning to TRBD1. The V segment lost 5 bases and the J segment 6 bases; nucleotides outside the gene matches: 8. Germline lookup yields CDR1 SGHAT and CDR2 FQDESV (reference sequence). CDR3 length: 15 amino acids. As DNA, the CDR3 is TGTGCCAGCAGCATTGGGACAGGGGAAGGCGATACGCAGTATTTT. This encodes CASSIGTGEGDTQYF.

J is TRBJ2-7 and V is TRBV6-1; TRBD2 agrees at 11 bases. This CDR3 region has 16 residues. V was clipped by 3 bases and J by 0 bases; unmatched bases: 4. The germline V gene has CDR1 MNHNS and CDR2 SASEGT. CDR3 nucleotides: TGTGCCAGCAGTGATCTAGCGGGAGGTAACTCCTACGAGCAGTACTTC. It encodes CASSDLAGGNSYEQYF.

The sample holds a few counts of this clone. This chain uses TRBV7-9 with TRBJ2-7, with D perhaps matching TRBD1 (5 bases). The germline CDR1 and CDR2 sequences are SEHNR and FQNEAQ (reference sequence). CDR3 length: 12 amino acids. Trimming left V 7 bases short and J 5 bases short, with 12 bases between. The CDR3 spells CASTAGYHEQYF. Here the CDR3 DNA reads TGTGCCAGCACAGCAGGGTACCACGAGCAGTACTTC.

Note on this clone: Within the sample, other DNA sequences also encode this same CDR3. The V call is TRBV28, the J call TRBJ2-2; no reliable D call. CDR1 MDHEN and CDR2 SYDVKM come from the germline V gene. Trimming removed 5 bases from V and 2 bases from J, with 3 bases in between. The CDR3 consists of 12 residues. The CDR3 loop reads CASSQNTGELFF. The CDR3 nucleotides read TGTGCCAGCAGTCAAAACACCGGGGAGCTGTTTTTT.